This entry lists 2 T cell receptor beta chains sequenced from one sample in a study of T cell clones after liver transplantation. Sequenced by immunoSEQ multiplex PCR; TCRdb stores in-frame clones only, minus some. The repertoire consists of more than 20,000 clones, with roughly 92% occurring once and the leading ten covering roughly 25%. The sequences come from CD8+ T cells from blood, collected about 25 months after liver transplant. The receptors originated from a human patient who received a liver transplant. Some T cells may have originated in the graft donor.

The chain employs TRBV9 and TRBJ2-1; TRBD2 agrees at 10 bases. Germline V lookup: CDR1 SGDLS, CDR2 YYNGEE. J was trimmed by 7 bases and V by 4 bases; bases with no gene match: 11. This CDR3 has 16 amino acids. CDR3 in amino acids: CASSPPWLAGVNEQFF. CDR3 nucleotide sequence: TGTGCCAGCAGCCCCCCGTGGCTAGCGGGGGTGAATGAGCAGTTCTTC.

The chain carries TRBV7-9 and TRBJ2-7; D might be TRBD1 (5 bases). V was clipped by 1 base and J by 6 bases, with 13 bases between them. This CDR3 is 14 amino acids long. In germline, CDR1 is SEHNR, CDR2 FQNEAQ (reference sequence). CDR3 sequence reads: CASSLEEWGGEQYF. The CDR3 DNA reads TGTGCCAGCAGCTTAGAGGAGTGGGGCGGCGAGCAGTACTTC.